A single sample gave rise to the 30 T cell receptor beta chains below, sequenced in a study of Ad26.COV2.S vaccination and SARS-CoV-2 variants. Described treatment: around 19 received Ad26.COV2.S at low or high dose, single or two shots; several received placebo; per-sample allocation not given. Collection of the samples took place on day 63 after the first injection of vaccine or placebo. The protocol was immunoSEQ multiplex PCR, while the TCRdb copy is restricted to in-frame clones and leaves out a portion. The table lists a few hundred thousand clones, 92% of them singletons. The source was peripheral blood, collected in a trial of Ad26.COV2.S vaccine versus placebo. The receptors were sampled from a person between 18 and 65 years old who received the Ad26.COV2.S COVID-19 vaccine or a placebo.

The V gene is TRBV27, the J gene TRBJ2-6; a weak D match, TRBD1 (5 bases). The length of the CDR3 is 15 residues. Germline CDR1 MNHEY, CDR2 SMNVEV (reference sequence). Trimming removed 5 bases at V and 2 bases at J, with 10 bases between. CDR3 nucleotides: TGTGCCAGCAGTGGGGCAGGGACTGGGGCCAACGTCCTGACTTTC. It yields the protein CASSGAGTGANVLTF. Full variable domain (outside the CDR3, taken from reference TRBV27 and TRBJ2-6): EAQVTQNPRYLITVTGKKLTVTCSQNMNHEYMSWYRQDPGLGLRQIYYSMNVEVTDKGDVPEGYKVSRKEKRNFPLILESPSPNQTSLYFCASSGAGTGANVLTFGAGSRLTVL.

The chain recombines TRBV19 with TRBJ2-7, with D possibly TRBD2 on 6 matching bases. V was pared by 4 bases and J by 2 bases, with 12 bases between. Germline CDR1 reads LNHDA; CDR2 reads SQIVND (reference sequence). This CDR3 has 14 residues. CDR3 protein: CASSTAGRTYEQYF. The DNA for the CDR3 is TGTGCCAGTAGTACCGCGGGACGTACCTACGAGCAGTACTTC. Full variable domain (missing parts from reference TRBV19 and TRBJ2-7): DGGITQSPKYLFRKEGQNVTLSCEQNLNHDAMYWYRQDPGQGLRLIYYSQIVNDFQKGDIAEGYSVSREKKESFPLTVTSAQKNPTAFYLCASSTAGRTYEQYFGPGTRLTVT.

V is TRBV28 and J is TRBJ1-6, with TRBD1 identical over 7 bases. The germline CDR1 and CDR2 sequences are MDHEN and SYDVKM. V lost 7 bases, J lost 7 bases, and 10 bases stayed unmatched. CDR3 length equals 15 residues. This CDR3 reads CASNPGGQINSPLHF. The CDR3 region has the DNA TGTGCCAGCAATCCCGGGGGACAGATAAATTCACCCCTCCACTTT.

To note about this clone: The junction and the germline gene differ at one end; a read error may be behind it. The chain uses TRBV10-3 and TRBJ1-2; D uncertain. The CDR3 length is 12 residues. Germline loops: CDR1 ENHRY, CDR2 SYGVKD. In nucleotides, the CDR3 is TGTGCCACCAGTGGGGAAAACTATGGCTACACCTTC. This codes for CATSGENYGYTF.

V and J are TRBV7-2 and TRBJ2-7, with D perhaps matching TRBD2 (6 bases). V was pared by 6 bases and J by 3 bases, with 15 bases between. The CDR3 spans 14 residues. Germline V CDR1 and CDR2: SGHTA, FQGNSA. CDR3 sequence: CASSWDRGIYEQYF. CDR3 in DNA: TGTGCCAGCAGTTGGGATCGGGGGATCTACGAGCAGTACTTC.

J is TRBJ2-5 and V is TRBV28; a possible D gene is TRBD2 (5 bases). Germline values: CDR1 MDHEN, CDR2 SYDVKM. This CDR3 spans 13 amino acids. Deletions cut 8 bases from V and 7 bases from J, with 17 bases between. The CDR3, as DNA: TGTGCCAGCCTTTCCGGGGTCCGGGGGACCCAGTACTTC. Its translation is CASLSGVRGTQYF.

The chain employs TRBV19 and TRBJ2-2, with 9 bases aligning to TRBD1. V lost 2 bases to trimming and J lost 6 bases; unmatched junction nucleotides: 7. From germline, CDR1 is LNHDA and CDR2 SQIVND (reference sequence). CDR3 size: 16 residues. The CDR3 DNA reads TGTGCCAGTAGTATAACAGGGGGCAGGCTATCCGGGGAGCTGTTTTTT. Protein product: CASSITGGRLSGELFF.

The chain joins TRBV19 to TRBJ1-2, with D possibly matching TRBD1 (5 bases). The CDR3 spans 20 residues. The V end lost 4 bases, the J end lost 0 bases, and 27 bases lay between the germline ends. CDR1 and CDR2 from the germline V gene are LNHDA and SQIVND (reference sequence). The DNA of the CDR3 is TGTGCCAGTAGTACCCTACCCAGAGACAGAATTAAAAAAGCTAACTATGGCTACACCTTC. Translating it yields CASSTLPRDRIKKANYGYTF.

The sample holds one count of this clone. The CDR3 loop is CASSYVAGLDNEQFF. CDR3 bases: TGTGCCAGCAGTTATGTAGCGGGGCTCGACAATGAGCAGTTCTTC. J is TRBJ2-1 and V is TRBV6-5; 8 bases fit TRBD2. Trimming removed 3 bases from V and 5 bases from J; junction bases left unmatched: 6. The germline V gene has CDR1 MNHEY and CDR2 SVGAGI. The CDR3 totals 15 residues.

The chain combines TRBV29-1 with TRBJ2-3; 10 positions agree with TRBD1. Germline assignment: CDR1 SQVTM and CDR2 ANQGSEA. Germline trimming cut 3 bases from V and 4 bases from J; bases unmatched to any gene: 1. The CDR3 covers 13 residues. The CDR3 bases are TGCAGCGTTGATGGACAGGGGGCAGATACGCAGTATTTT. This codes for CSVDGQGADTQYF.

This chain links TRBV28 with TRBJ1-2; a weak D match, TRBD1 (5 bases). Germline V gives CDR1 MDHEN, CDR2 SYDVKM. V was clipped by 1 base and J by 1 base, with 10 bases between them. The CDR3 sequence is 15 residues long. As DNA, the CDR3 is TGTGCCAGCAGTTTATTCCGGGGGATTAACTATGGCTACACCTTC. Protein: CASSLFRGINYGYTF.

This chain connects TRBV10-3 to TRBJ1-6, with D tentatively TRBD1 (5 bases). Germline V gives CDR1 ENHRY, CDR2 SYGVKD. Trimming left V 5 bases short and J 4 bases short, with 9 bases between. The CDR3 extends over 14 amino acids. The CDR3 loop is CAISKDSYNSPLHF. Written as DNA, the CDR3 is TGTGCCATCAGTAAAGACAGTTATAATTCACCCCTCCACTTT.

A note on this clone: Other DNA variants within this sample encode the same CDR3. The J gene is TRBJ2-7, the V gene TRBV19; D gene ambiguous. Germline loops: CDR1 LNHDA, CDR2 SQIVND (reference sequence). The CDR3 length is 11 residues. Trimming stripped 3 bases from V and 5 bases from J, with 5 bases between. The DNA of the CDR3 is TGTGCCAGTAGTATGGGTGACGAGCAGTACTTC. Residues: CASSMGDEQYF.

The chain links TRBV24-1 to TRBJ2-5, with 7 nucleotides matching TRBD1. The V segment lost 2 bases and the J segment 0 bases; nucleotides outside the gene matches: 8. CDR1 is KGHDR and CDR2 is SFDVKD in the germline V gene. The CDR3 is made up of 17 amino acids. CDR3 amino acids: CATSDSGQDGYQETQYF. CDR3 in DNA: TGTGCCACCAGTGATTCCGGACAGGATGGGTACCAAGAGACCCAGTACTTC.

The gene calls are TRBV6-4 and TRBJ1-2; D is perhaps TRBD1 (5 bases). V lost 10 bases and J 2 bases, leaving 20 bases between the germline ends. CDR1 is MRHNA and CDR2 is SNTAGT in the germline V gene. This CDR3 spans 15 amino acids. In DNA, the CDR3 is TGTGCCACTCTAACACGGGGGAGCGAGAACTATGGCTACACCTTC. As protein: CATLTRGSENYGYTF.

The CDR3 DNA sequence: TGTGCCAGCAGCCAAGATAGGGGGTTGGGTAATAATTTGGCTGAAGCTTTCTTT. Translating gives CASSQDRGLGNNLAEAFF. The chain combines TRBV14 with TRBJ1-1; D might be TRBD1 (6 bases). Germline CDR1 SGHDN, CDR2 FVKESK. Trimming took off 0 bases at V and 6 bases at J, with 23 bases between the two ends. This CDR3 region has 18 residues.

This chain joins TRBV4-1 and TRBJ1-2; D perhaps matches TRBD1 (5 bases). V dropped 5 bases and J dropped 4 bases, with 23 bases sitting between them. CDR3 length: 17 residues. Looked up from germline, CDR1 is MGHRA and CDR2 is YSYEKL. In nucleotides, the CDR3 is TGCGCCAGCAGCACCCGCCTCGGAGGGGTCACAATCTATGGCTACACCTTC. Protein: CASSTRLGGVTIYGYTF.

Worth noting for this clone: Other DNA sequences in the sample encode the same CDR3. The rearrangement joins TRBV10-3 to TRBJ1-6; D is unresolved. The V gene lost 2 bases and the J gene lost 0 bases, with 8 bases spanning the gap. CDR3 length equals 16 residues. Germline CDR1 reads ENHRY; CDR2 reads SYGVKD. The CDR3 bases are TGTGCCATCAGTGAGGGTGGGAGCTCCTATAATTCACCCCTCCACTTT. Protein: CAISEGGSSYNSPLHF.

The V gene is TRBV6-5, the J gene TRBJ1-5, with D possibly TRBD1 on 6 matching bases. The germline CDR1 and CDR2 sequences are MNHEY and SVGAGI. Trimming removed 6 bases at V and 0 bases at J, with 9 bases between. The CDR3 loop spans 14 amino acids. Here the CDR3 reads CASSRTASNQPQHF. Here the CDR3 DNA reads TGTGCCAGCAGCCGGACAGCTAGCAATCAGCCCCAGCATTTT.

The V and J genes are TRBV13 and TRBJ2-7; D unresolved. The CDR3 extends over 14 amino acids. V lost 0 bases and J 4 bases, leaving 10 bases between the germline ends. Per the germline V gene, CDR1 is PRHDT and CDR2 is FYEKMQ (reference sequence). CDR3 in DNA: TGTGCCAGCAGCTTAGGTCCTAGTTCTTACGAGCAGTACTTC. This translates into CASSLGPSSYEQYF.

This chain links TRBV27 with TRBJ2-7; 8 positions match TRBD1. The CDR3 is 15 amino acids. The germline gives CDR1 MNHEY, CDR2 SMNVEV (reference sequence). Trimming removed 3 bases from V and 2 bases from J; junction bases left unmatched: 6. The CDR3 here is CASSFGTGYTYEQYF. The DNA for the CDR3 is TGTGCCAGCAGTTTCGGGACAGGTTATACCTACGAGCAGTACTTC.

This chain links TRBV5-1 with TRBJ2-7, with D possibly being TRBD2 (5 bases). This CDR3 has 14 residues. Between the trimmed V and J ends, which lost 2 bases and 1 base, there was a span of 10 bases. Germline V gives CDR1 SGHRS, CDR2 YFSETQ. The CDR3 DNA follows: TGCGCCAGCAGCTTAATAGCGCCTTCCTACGAGCAGTACTTC. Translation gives CASSLIAPSYEQYF.

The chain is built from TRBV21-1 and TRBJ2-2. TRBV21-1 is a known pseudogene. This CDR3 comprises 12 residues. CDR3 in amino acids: CASRERTGELFF. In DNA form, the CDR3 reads TGTGCCAGCAGGGAACGGACCGGGGAGCTGTTTTTT.

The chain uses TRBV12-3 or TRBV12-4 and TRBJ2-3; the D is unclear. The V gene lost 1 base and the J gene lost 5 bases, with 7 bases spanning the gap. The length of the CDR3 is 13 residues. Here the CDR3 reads CASSLVSGDTQYF. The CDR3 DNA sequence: TGTGCCAGCAGTTTAGTTTCCGGAGATACGCAGTATTTT.

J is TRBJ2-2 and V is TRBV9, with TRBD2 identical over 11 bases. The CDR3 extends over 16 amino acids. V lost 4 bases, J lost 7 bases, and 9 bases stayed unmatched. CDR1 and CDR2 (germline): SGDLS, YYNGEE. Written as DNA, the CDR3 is TGTGCCAGCAGCTTTTTAGCGGGGGGGCCCAGCGGGGAGCTGTTTTTT. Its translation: CASSFLAGGPSGELFF.

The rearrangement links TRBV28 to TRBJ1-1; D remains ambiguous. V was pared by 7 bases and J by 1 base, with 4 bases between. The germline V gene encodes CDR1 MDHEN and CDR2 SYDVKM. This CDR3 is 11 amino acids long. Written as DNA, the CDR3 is TGTGCCAGCATTGGGAACACTGAAGCTTTCTTT. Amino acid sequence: CASIGNTEAFF.

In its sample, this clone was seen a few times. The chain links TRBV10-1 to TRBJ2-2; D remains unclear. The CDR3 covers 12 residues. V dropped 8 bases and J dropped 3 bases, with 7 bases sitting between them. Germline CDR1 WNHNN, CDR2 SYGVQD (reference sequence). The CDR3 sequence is CASARDTGELFF. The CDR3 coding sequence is TGCGCCAGCGCCCGGGACACCGGGGAGCTGTTTTTT.

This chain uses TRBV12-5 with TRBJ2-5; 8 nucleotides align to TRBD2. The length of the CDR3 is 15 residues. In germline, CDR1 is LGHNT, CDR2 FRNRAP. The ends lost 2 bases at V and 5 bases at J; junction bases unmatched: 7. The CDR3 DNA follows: TGTGCTAGTGGTTTGTGGCTAGCGGGCCCGGAGACCCAGTACTTC. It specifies CASGLWLAGPETQYF.

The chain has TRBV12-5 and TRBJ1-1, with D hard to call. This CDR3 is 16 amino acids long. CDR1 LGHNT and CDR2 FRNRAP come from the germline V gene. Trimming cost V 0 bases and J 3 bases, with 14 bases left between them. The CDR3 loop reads CASGLVIRGQDTEAFF. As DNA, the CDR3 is TGTGCTAGTGGTTTGGTAATAAGAGGCCAGGACACTGAAGCTTTCTTT.

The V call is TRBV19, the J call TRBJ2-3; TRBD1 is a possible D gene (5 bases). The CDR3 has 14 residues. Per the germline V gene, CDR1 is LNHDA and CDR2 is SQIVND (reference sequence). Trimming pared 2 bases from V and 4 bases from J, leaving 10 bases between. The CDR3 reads CASSIQGVADTQYF. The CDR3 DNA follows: TGTGCCAGTAGTATACAGGGTGTAGCAGATACGCAGTATTTT.